These T cell receptor beta chains were read from a single sample in a study of CD8 T cells in ankylosing spondylitis. Each CDR3 protein is one row after TCRdb ran MiXCR on the 5' RACE reads. The sample carries about 130,000 distinct CDR3 sequences, about 7% recorded once. The sample consisted of blood, either unsorted or a sorted T cell fraction (not recorded which). Every receptor here comes from a male donor with ankylosing spondylitis or in good health (not recorded which). Each CDR3 is given with its conserved first and last residue. D genes are given only for firm matches. Part of the rows lack a size; the others show once, few, many or a class for expanded clones.

>-|many|TRBJ2-2|TRBV29-1
CSVGEGPNTGELFF
TGCAGCGTTGGAGAAGGACCGAACACCGGGGAGCTGTTTTTT
>TRBD1|many|TRBJ1-2|TRBV11-2
CASSLFMASDRSNYGYTF
TGTGCCAGCAGCTTATTTATGGCCTCGGACAGGAGTAACTATGGCTACACCTTC
>-|many|TRBJ2-1|TRBV27
CASSPGTFPGDEQFF
TGTGCCAGCAGTCCGGGGACCTTTCCGGGGGATGAGCAGTTCTTC
>-|-|TRBJ2-1|TRBV5-1
CASSSATQNEQFF
TGCGCCAGCAGTTCCGCGACCCAAAATGAGCAGTTCTTC
>-|many|TRBJ1-5|TRBV5-1
CASSLAGQLNQPQHF
TGCGCCAGCAGCTTGGCAGGACAACTCAATCAGCCCCAGCATTTT
>-|many|TRBJ2-6|TRBV29-1
CSVVGEAIAGANVLTF
TGCAGCGTTGTTGGGGAAGCAATAGCTGGGGCCAACGTCCTGACTTTC
>-|-|TRBJ2-1|TRBV7-3
CASRITGAVEQFF
TGTGCCAGCAGGATAACCGGGGCGGTGGAGCAGTTCTTC
>-|many|TRBJ2-6|TRBV15
CATSREGSLMPGANVLTF
TGTGCCACCAGCAGAGAGGGGAGTCTTATGCCCGGGGCCAACGTCCTGACTTTC
>-|many|TRBJ1-1|TRBV5-1
CASSLARGSGNTEAFF
TGCGCCAGCAGCTTGGCCCGTGGATCGGGGAACACTGAAGCTTTCTTT
>-|many|TRBJ2-1|TRBV5-6
CASSALSLDSYNEHFF
TGTGCCAGCAGCGCCCTAAGCTTAGACTCCTACAATGAGCATTTCTTC
>-|-|TRBJ1-1|TRBV30
CAWSVLVNTEAFF
TGTGCCTGGAGTGTACTCGTGAACACTGAAGCTTTCTTT
>TRBD2|many|TRBJ2-3|TRBV20-1
CSASPAGGPDTQYF
TGCAGTGCTAGCCCAGCGGGGGGCCCAGATACGCAGTATTTT
>TRBD1|many|TRBJ2-1|TRBV20-1
CSAPGRQGVNEQFF
TGCAGTGCCCCCGGCCGACAGGGGGTCAATGAGCAGTTCTTC
>TRBD2|many|TRBJ2-2|TRBV7-2
CASSQLAGALSGELFF
TGTGCCAGCAGCCAATTAGCGGGAGCTTTATCCGGGGAGCTGTTTTTT
>-|many|TRBJ2-2|TRBV12-3/TRBV12-4
CASSLLGNTGELFF
TGTGCCAGCAGTTTACTCGGGAACACCGGGGAGCTGTTTTTT
>TRBD1|many|TRBJ2-3|TRBV5-1
CASSPGTELDTQYF
TGCGCCAGCAGCCCGGGGACAGAACTAGATACGCAGTATTTT
>TRBD2|many|TRBJ2-1|TRBV9
CASSATTSGAYNEQFF
TGTGCCAGCAGCGCGACTACTAGCGGGGCCTACAATGAGCAGTTCTTC
>-|many|TRBJ1-2|TRBV27
CASSFSGVSYGYTF
TGTGCCAGCAGTTTTAGTGGGGTTTCATATGGCTACACCTTC
>-|-|TRBJ2-3|TRBV12-3/TRBV12-4
CASSLDGGPRTQYF
TGTGCCAGCAGTTTAGACGGGGGCCCCCGCACGCAGTATTTT
>-|many|TRBJ1-2|TRBV3-1
CASSLGLNEAYYGYTF
TGTGCCAGCAGCCTCGGCTTGAACGAAGCGTACTATGGCTACACCTTC
>-|many|TRBJ1-1|TRBV2
CASSEFRGVNTEAFF
TGTGCCAGCAGTGAATTCCGGGGAGTGAACACTGAAGCTTTCTTT
>-|many|TRBJ2-2|TRBV3-1
CASSQDPGGGGGELFF
TGTGCCAGCAGCCAAGATCCGGGGGGCGGTGGCGGGGAGCTGTTTTTT
>TRBD2|many|TRBJ2-5|TRBV5-6
CASSFKRGGQETQYF
TGTGCCAGCAGCTTTAAGCGGGGGGGCCAAGAGACCCAGTACTTC
>TRBD1|many|TRBJ2-1|TRBV18
CASSPPGQGQNEQFF
TGTGCCAGCTCACCCCCGGGACAGGGTCAGAATGAGCAGTTCTTC
>-|many|TRBJ2-1|TRBV7-3
CASSSRGLSSYNEQFF
TGTGCCAGCAGCTCCCGAGGGCTAAGCTCCTACAATGAGCAGTTCTTC
>-|few|TRBJ2-7|TRBV10-3
CAISGDYDREQYF
TGTGCCATCAGCGGGGATTATGATCGCGAGCAGTACTTC
>-|many|TRBJ1-5|TRBV4-3
CASSQAFGGPQHF
TGCGCCAGCAGCCAAGCTTTTGGGGGGCCCCAGCATTTT
>TRBD1|-|TRBJ2-3|TRBV12-3/TRBV12-4
CASSRDRGPDTQYF
TGTGCCAGCAGCCGGGACAGGGGGCCTGATACGCAGTATTTT
>-|-|TRBJ2-7|TRBV28
CASSGSEGWYEQYF
TGTGCCAGCAGTGGGAGTGAGGGATGGTACGAGCAGTACTTC
>TRBD1|-|TRBJ1-5|TRBV10-3
CAISQQGTGSNQPQHF
TGTGCCATCAGTCAGCAAGGGACAGGAAGCAATCAGCCCCAGCATTTT
>-|many|TRBJ2-1|TRBV6-1
CASCLEGSYNEQFF
TGTGCCAGTTGCCTCGAAGGCTCCTACAATGAGCAGTTCTTC
>-|many|TRBJ2-2|TRBV12-3/TRBV12-4
CASSGQLNTGELFF
TGTGCCAGCAGCGGACAGTTGAACACCGGGGAGCTGTTTTTT
>TRBD2|many|TRBJ2-3|TRBV5-1
CASSLTGLAGGLSTDTQYF
TGCGCCAGCAGCTTGACGGGACTAGCGGGAGGGCTCAGCACAGATACGCAGTATTTT
>-|many|TRBJ2-5|TRBV9
CASSVKAIQETQYF
TGTGCCAGCAGCGTAAAAGCGATCCAAGAGACCCAGTACTTC
>TRBD2|many|TRBJ2-7|TRBV6-1
CASSLASGLGEQYF
TGTGCCAGCAGCCTTGCTAGCGGCCTGGGTGAGCAGTACTTC
>TRBD2|many|TRBJ2-5|TRBV7-2
CASSLRRAGVGTQYF
TGTGCCAGCAGCTTAAGGCGAGCGGGAGTGGGGACCCAGTACTTC
>-|many|TRBJ2-7|TRBV20-1
CSAPDMSYEQYF
TGCAGTGCCCCGGACATGTCCTACGAGCAGTACTTC
>TRBD2|-|TRBJ2-5|TRBV9
CASSVGGGARETQYF
TGTGCCAGCAGCGTCGGCGGGGGGGCGCGGGAGACCCAGTACTTC
>-|many|TRBJ1-5|TRBV6-2/TRBV6-3
CASSYSAGTYQPQHF
TGTGCCAGCAGTTATTCGGCAGGAACTTATCAGCCCCAGCATTTT
>-|many|TRBJ2-1|TRBV20-1
CSGGETYNEQFF
TGCAGTGGAGGGGAAACCTACAATGAGCAGTTCTTC
>TRBD1|many|TRBJ2-2|TRBV5-1
CASRWTGRTGELFF
TGCGCCAGCAGATGGACAGGACGCACCGGGGAGCTGTTTTTT
>-|many|TRBJ2-1|TRBV7-9
CASSPVIGHEQFF
TGTGCCAGCAGCCCTGTAATCGGGCATGAGCAGTTCTTC
>-|many|TRBJ1-1|TRBV5-1
CASRPVQSGASEAFF
TGCGCCAGCAGGCCCGTCCAATCAGGGGCGAGTGAAGCTTTCTTT
>-|many|TRBJ2-5|TRBV2
CASEQQETQYF
TGTGCCAGCGAACAGCAAGAGACCCAGTACTTC
>-|many|TRBJ1-4|TRBV3-1
CASSHTQGEQAQAPSEKLFF
TGTGCCAGCAGTCATACGCAAGGGGAACAGGCACAAGCCCCCAGTGAAAAACTGTTTTTT
>-|many|TRBJ2-1|TRBV11-2
CASSFRGNYNEQFF
TGTGCCAGCAGCTTTCGGGGGAACTACAATGAGCAGTTCTTC
>TRBD2|many|TRBJ2-3|TRBV5-1
CASSLVASGGPRDTQYF
TGCGCCAGCAGCTTGGTAGCCAGCGGGGGGCCGAGGGATACGCAGTATTTT
>-|many|TRBJ1-5|TRBV5-5
CASNPTGNSLLGNQPQHF
TGTGCCAGCAACCCAACAGGGAACTCCCTCCTGGGCAATCAGCCCCAGCATTTT
>TRBD1|many|TRBJ2-3|TRBV12-5
CASGPGQGASTQYF
TGTGCTAGTGGCCCAGGACAGGGGGCTAGTACGCAGTATTTT
>-|many|TRBJ2-7|TRBV20-1
CSASQGPPYEQYF
TGCAGTGCTAGTCAGGGGCCACCCTACGAGCAGTACTTC
>-|many|TRBJ1-1|TRBV5-1
CASSFNRMNTEAFF
TGCGCCAGCAGCTTCAACCGTATGAACACTGAAGCTTTCTTT